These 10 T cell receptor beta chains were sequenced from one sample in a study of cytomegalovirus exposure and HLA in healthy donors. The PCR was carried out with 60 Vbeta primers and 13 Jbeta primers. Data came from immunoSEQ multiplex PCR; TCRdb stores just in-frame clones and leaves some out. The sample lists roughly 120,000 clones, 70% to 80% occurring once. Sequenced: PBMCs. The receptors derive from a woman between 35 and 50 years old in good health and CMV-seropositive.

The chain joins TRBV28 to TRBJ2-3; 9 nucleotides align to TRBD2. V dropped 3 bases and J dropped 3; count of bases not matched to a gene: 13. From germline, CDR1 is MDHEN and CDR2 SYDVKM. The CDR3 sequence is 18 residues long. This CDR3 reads CASSFLGGGGPRTDTQYF. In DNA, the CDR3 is TGTGCCAGCAGTTTCCTCGGCGGGGGGGGCCCGAGAACAGATACGCAGTATTTT.

The CDR3 region is CASSNRGGSPGEQYF. The CDR3 DNA follows: TGTGCCAGCAGTAACCGGGGGGGCTCTCCCGGCGAGCAGTACTTC. The chain recombines TRBV6-1 with TRBJ2-5; 8 bases match TRBD2. The closer fit of TRBJ2-7 to the DNA end suggests the J call may be wrong. This CDR3 contains 15 residues. Germline V gene data show CDR1 as MNHNS and CDR2 as SASEGT.

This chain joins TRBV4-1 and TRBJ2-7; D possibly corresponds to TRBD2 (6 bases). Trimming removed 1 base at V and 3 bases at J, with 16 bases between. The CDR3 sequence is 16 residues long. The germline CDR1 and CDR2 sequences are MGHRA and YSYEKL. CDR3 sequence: CASSQGRGTGDYEQYF. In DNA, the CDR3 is TGCGCCAGCAGCCAAGGACGTGGGACGGGAGACTACGAGCAGTACTTC.

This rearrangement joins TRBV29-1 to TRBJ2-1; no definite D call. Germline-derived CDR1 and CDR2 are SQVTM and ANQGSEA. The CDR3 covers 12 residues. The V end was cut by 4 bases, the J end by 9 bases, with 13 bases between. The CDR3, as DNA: TGCAGCGTTGGATATGGCGAGGTTGAGCAGTTCTTC. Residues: CSVGYGEVEQFF.

In DNA, the CDR3 is TGTGCCAGCAGCTGGGGGGGACAGGGGTTCGGAGAGACCCAGTACTTC. Its translation: CASSWGGQGFGETQYF. The chain employs TRBV5-6 and TRBJ2-5; 10 bases line up with TRBD1. This CDR3 is built from 16 residues. After removal of 3 bases from V and 4 bases from J, the junction contained 9 bases not matched to a gene. Germline CDR1 is SGHDT and CDR2 is YYEEEE.

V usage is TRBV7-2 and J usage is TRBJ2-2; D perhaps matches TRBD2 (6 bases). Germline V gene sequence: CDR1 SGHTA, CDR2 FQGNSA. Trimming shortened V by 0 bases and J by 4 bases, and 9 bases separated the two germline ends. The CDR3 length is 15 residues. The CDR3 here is CASSLALATTGELFF. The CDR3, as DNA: TGTGCCAGCAGCTTAGCACTAGCCACCACCGGGGAGCTGTTTTTT. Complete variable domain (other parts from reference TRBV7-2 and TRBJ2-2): GAGVSQSPSNKVTEKGKDVELRCDPISGHTALYWYRQSLGQGLEFLIYFQGNSAPDKSGLPSDRFSAERTGGSVSTLTIQRTQQEDSAVYLCASSLALATTGELFFGEGSRLTVL.

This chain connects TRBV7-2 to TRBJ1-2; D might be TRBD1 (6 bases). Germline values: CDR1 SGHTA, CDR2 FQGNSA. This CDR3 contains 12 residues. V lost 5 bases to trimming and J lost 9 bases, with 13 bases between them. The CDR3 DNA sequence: TGTGCCAGCAGCCTCCCGACAGGACGCTACACCTTC. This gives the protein CASSLPTGRYTF.

In DNA, the CDR3 is TGCAGTGGAACAGGCGGTATAGGAGCTTTCTTT. This encodes CSGTGGIGAFF. V gene TRBV20-1 combines with J gene TRBJ1-1; weak D call: TRBD1 (5 bases). Deletions cut 7 bases from V and 10 bases from J, with 16 bases between. Germline CDR1 and CDR2: DFQATT and SNEGSKA (reference sequence). The CDR3 contains 11 residues.

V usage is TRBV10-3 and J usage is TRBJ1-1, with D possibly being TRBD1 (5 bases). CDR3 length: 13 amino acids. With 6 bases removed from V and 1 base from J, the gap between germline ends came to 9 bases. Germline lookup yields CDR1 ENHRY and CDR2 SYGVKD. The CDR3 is CAIRFDRNTEAFF. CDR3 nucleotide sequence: TGTGCCATCAGATTTGACAGGAACACTGAAGCTTTCTTT.

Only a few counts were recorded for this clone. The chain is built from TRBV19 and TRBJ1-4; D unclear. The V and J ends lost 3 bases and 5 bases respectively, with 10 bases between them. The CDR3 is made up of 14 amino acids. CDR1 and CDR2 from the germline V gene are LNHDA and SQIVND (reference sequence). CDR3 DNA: TGTGCCAGTAGTATGGCCGGGGTCAATGAAAAACTGTTTTTT. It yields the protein CASSMAGVNEKLFF.